Below, one TCR beta chain is given with its context. Antigen unknown. The naive CD8 subset, CD45RO-negative cells positively selected for CCR7, excluded terminally differentiated effector memory CD45RA+ cells. All the donors were Caucasian adults who lived in Nashville, Tennessee. This specimen belongs to a study of shared clonotypes between healthy human individuals. Study observations and caveats: Depth of sequencing was expected to influence donor clonotype sharing. Only a few donors were included, so the genetic and exposure-history diversity represented was limited.

Trimming took off 6 bases at V and 6 bases at J, with 15 bases between the two ends. This CDR3 has 13 amino acids. Germline loops: CDR1 ENHRY, CDR2 SYGVKD. The table came from immunoSEQ multiplex PCR; TCRdb's copy has only in-frame clones and leaves some out. This table has about 2.1 million clones, around 95% appearing once. Sample: naive CD8+ T cells from PBMCs. The TCR comes from a man between 18 and 29 years old in good health. Some clones in this sample may be carry-over from other donors' samples. The V gene is TRBV10-3, the J gene TRBJ2-7, with a possible D match to TRBD1 (5 bases). CDR3 region: CAIREAGKGEQYF. As DNA, the CDR3 is TGTGCCATCAGAGAGGCAGGGAAGGGCGAGCAGTACTTC.